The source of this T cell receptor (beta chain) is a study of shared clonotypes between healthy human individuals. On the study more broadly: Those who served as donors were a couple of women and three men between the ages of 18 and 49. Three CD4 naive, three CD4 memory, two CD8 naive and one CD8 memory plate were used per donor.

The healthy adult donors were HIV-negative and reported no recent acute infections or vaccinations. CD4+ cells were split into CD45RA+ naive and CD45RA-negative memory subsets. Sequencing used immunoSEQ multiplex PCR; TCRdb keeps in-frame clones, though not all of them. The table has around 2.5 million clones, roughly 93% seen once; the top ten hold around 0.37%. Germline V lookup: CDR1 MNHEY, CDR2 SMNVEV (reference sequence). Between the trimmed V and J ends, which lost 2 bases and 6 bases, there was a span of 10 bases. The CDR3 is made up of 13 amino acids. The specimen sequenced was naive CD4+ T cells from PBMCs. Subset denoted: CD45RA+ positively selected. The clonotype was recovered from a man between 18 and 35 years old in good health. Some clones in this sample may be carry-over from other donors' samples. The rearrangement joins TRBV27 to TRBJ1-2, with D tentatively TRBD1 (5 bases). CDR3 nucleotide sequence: TGTGCCAGCAGTTTACAGGGTTTCAATGGCTACACCTTC. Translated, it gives CASSLQGFNGYTF.